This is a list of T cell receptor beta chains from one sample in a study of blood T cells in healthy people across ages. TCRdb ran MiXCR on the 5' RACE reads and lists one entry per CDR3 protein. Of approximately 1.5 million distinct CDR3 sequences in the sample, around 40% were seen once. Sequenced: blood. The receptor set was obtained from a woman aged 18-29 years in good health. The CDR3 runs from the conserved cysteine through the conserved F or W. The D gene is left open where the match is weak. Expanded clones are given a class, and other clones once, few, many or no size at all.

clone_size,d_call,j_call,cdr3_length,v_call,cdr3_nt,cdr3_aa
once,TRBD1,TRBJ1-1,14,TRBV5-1,TGCGCCAGCAACAGGGGGCTCAGAGACACTGAAGCTTTCTTT,CASNRGLRDTEAFF
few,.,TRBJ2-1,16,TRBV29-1,TGCAGCGTTGAAGCGGGTGCCCTCCTTTCCTACAATGAGCAGTTCTTC,CSVEAGALLSYNEQFF
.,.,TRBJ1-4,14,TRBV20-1,TGCAGTGCTAGAGTACCAGTTCCGAATGAAAAACTGTTTTTT,CSARVPVPNEKLFF
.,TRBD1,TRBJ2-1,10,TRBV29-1,TGCAGCGTTGGAGGGCAGGGGGAGTTCTTC,CSVGGQGEFF
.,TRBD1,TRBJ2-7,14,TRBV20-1,TGCAGTGCTAGAAAAGGGGGCACCTACAATGAGCAGTACTTC,CSARKGGTYNEQYF
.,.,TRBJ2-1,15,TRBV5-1,TGCGCCAGCAGCCCAGCTAGCGAGCAAACCTACGAGCAGTTCTTC,CASSPASEQTYEQFF
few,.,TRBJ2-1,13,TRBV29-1,TGCAGCGGTAGTAGCAGTTCCTACAATGAGCAGTTCTTC,CSGSSSSYNEQFF
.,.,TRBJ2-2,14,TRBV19,TGTGCCAGTAGCTTGGACAGAAACACCGGGGAGCTGTTTTTT,CASSLDRNTGELFF
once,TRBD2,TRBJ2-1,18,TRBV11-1,TGTACCAGCAGCTCTATCTACGGGGTAGCGGGTACCTACAATGAGCAGTTCTTC,CTSSSIYGVAGTYNEQFF
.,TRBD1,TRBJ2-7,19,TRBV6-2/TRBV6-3,TGTGCCAGCAGTTACCCGGCGGGACAGGGGGCGAAGATTTCCTACGAGCAGTACTTC,CASSYPAGQGAKISYEQYF
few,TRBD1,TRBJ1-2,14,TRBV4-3,TGCGCCAGCAGCAAGAGAGGGGGCGCTTATGGCTACACCTTC,CASSKRGGAYGYTF
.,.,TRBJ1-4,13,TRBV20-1,TGCAGTGCCCTGCCAGGGCAGGCGGAAAAACTGTTTTTT,CSALPGQAEKLFF
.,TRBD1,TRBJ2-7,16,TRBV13,TGTGCCAGCAGCTTCCAGGACAGGGGGCTGTTCTACGAGCAGTACTTC,CASSFQDRGLFYEQYF
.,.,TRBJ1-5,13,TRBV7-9,TGTGCCAGCAGCTACGCACCGGGACCACCCCAGCATTTT,CASSYAPGPPQHF
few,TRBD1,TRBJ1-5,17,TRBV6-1,TGTGCCAGCATAAGACAGGGGGCCATGAATAGCAATCAGCCCCAGCATTTT,CASIRQGAMNSNQPQHF
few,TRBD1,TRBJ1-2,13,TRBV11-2,TGTGCCAGCAGCCAAACAGGGGGAAATGGCTACACCTTC,CASSQTGGNGYTF
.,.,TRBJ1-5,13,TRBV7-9,TGTGCCACAAGCCCTCAGGGAGGCCAGCCCCAGCATTTT,CATSPQGGQPQHF
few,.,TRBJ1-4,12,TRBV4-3,TGCGCCAGCAGCCAATGGGGAGAAAAACTGTTTTTT,CASSQWGEKLFF
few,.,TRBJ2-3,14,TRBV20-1,TGCAGTGCTAGAGATCGGGGGAGACCAGATACGCAGTATTTT,CSARDRGRPDTQYF
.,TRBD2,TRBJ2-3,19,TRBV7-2,TGTGCCAGCAGCTTAGCGGTACGACTAGCGGGCCCTAGCACAGATACGCAGTATTTT,CASSLAVRLAGPSTDTQYF
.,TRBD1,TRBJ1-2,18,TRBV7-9,TGTGCCAGCAGCGGACGAGGACAGGGAATAATCTCAGACTATGGCTACACCTTC,CASSGRGQGIISDYGYTF
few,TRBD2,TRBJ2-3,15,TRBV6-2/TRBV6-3,TGTGCCAGCATGTCAGCGGGAGGGAGCACAGATACGCAGTATTTT,CASMSAGGSTDTQYF
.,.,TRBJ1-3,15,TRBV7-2,TGTGCCAGCAGCTTAACAGGGCGACTTGGAAACACCATATATTTT,CASSLTGRLGNTIYF
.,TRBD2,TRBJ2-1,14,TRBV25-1,TGTGCCAGCAGTGCCCCTAGCGGGAGCCATGAGCAGTTCTTC,CASSAPSGSHEQFF
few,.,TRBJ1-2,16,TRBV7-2,TGTGCCAGCAGCTTAACCCCCACTCTAGGAGGCTATGGCTACACCTTC,CASSLTPTLGGYGYTF
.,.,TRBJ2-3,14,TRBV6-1,TGTGCCAGCAGTGCAATGCGGCTGCTCAGTACGCAGTATTTT,CASSAMRLLSTQYF
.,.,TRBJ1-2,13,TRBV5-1,TGCGCCAGCAGCTTAGAGCGGGGGCATGGCTACACCTTC,CASSLERGHGYTF
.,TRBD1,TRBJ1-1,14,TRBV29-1,TGCAGCGTTAACCCAGGGGGATATAGCACTGAAGTTTTCTTT,CSVNPGGYSTEVFF
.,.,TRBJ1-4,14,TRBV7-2,TGTGCCAGCAGCTTAAAACGGATTAATGAAAAACTGTTTTTT,CASSLKRINEKLFF
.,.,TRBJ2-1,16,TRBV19,TGTGCCAGTAGTTCCTACCACGATGGGTCCTACAATGAGCAGTTCTTC,CASSSYHDGSYNEQFF
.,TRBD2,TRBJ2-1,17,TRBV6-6,TGTGCCAGCGGTTACTCGAGCGGGGGCCGCTCCTACAATGAGCAGTTCTTC,CASGYSSGGRSYNEQFF
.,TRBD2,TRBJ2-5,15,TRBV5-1,TGCGCCAGCAGCTTTGTTCGGCTAGCGGAAGAGACCCAGTACTTC,CASSFVRLAEETQYF
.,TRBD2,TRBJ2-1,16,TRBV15,TGTGCCACCAGCAGACGGACTAGCGGGAGGGGGGATGAGCAGTTCTTC,CATSRRTSGRGDEQFF
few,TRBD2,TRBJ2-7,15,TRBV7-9,TGTGCCAGCAGCTTATCGGGACTAGCAAGCCACGAGCAGTACTTC,CASSLSGLASHEQYF
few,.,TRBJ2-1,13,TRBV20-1,TGCAGTGCTGCCTCTGACTCCTACAATGAGCAGTTCTTC,CSAASDSYNEQFF
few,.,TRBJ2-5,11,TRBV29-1,TGCAGCGTTGAGCCAGCCAATGAGCAGTACTTC,CSVEPANEQYF
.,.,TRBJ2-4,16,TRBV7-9,TGTGCCAGCAGCCCCCCCCACTGGACGAAGGTCAACATTCAGTACTTC,CASSPPHWTKVNIQYF
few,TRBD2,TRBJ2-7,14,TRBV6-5,TGTGCCAGCAGTCCTAGCGGGAGATCCTACGAGCAGTACTTC,CASSPSGRSYEQYF
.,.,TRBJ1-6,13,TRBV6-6,TGTGCCGGCAGTAAGAAATATAATTCACCCCTCCACTTT,CAGSKKYNSPLHF
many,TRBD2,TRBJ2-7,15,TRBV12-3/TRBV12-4,TGTGCCAGCAGTCCTAGCGGGAAAGGATCCTACGAGCAGTACTTC,CASSPSGKGSYEQYF
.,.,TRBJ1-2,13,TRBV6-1,TGTGCCAGCAGTGAACCGTTTAACTATGGCTACACCTTC,CASSEPFNYGYTF
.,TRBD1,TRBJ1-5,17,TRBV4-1,TGCGCCAGCAGCCCTGGGACAGGGGATGGCGAGAATCAGCCCCAGCATTTT,CASSPGTGDGENQPQHF
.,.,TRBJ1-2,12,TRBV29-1,TGCAGCGTCGAGACAGTAGGGGGAGGCTACACCTTC,CSVETVGGGYTF
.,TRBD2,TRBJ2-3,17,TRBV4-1,TGCGCCAGCAGCCCTTCGTTGGAGGCTGGGGAGGGGGATACGCAGTATTTT,CASSPSLEAGEGDTQYF
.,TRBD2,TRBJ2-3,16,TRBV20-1,TGCAGTGCTAGAGGCCTGAGACTAGCGGGCACAGATACGCAGTATTTT,CSARGLRLAGTDTQYF
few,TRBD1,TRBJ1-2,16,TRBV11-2,TGTGCCAGCAGCTTAGATTTTGGACAGGGGTCTAATGGCTACACCTTC,CASSLDFGQGSNGYTF